This TCR beta chain was identified in a study of T cell repertoires in cytomegalovirus infection. Study summary: CMV infection and matching HLA type were both indicated by public TCR beta signatures. Study findings and constraints: There were carriers of CMV plus the relevant HLA, and cumulative public TCR beta family frequency identified them. The response measured ex vivo was dominated by TCR beta clonotypes (HLA-C-restricted and CMV-specific).

The CDR3 loop spans 12 amino acids. V lost 8 bases and J 4 bases, leaving 10 bases between the germline ends. Germline V lookup: CDR1 MNHNS, CDR2 SASEGT. As to this clonotype: Its target is not known.

TCRdb ran MiXCR on the reads and lists one entry per CDR3 protein. The table includes approximately 700,000 distinct CDR3 sequences, under 40% detected once. The source of this sequence is a human donor in good health (CMV status not recorded). Some clones in this sample may be carry-over from other donors' samples. Source material: PBMCs. This chain uses TRBV6-1 with TRBJ2-3, with D maybe TRBD1 (6 bases). The CDR3 sequence: CASRQGPDTQYF. The CDR3 nucleotides read TGTGCCAGCCGGCAGGGGCCAGATACGCAGTATTTT.